Below are 11 T cell receptor beta chains sequenced from a single sample in a study of cytomegalovirus exposure and HLA in healthy donors. Primers for the PCR totalled 60 Vbeta and 13 Jbeta. Using immunoSEQ multiplex PCR, the repertoire was profiled, and TCRdb retains in-frame clones only, with some absent. Among under 250,000 clones listed, over 70% were seen once. The material sequenced was PBMCs. These receptors originate from a woman aged 60-70 years in good health and CMV-seropositive.

Notes on this clone: At one end, the junction sequence differs from germline, possibly due to a read error. Other DNA sequences from this sample encode an identical CDR3 as well. The chain employs TRBV18 and TRBJ1-2; D remains unclear. CDR1 and CDR2 from the germline V gene are KGHSH and LQKENI. This CDR3 spans 14 amino acids. CDR3 in amino acids: CASSPAGINYGYTF. CDR3 DNA: TGTGCCAGTTCACCAGCGGGGATCAACTATGGCTACACCTTC.

The chain uses TRBV7-2 and TRBJ2-7; 9 bases line up with TRBD1. Germline V lookup: CDR1 SGHTA, CDR2 FQGNSA. The length of the CDR3 is 15 residues. V shed 6 bases and J 7 bases; nucleotides not matched to a gene: 13. DNA for the CDR3: TGTGCCAGCAGTTCGGGTAGAGGACAGGGGTTAGAGCAGTACTTC. The encoded protein is CASSSGRGQGLEQYF.

The V and J genes are TRBV9 and TRBJ2-2; D possibly corresponds to TRBD2 (6 bases). The CDR3 totals 12 residues. The germline CDR1 and CDR2 sequences are SGDLS and YYNGEE. Deletions cut 4 bases from V and 7 bases from J, with 8 bases between. The CDR3: CASSFSGGELFF. The CDR3 DNA sequence: TGTGCCAGCAGCTTTAGCGGCGGGGAGCTGTTTTTT.

The rearrangement links TRBV7-9 to TRBJ1-2; D uncertain. Trimming took 6 bases from V and 4 from J, leaving 3 bases between them. CDR1 SEHNR and CDR2 FQNEAQ come from the germline V gene (reference sequence). The CDR3 totals 10 residues. The chain's CDR3 is CASSIYGYTF. The CDR3 DNA follows: TGTGCCAGCAGTATCTATGGCTACACCTTC.

J is TRBJ2-6 and V is TRBV7-3, with D unclear. Trimming took off 2 bases at V and 0 bases at J, with 8 bases between the two ends. The germline CDR1 and CDR2 sequences are SGHTA and FQGTGA. The CDR3 is 16 amino acids. CDR3 sequence: CASSLGQRSGANVLTF. The CDR3 region has the DNA TGTGCCAGCAGCTTAGGTCAGCGCTCTGGGGCCAACGTCCTGACTTTC. The full variable domain, with the rest looked up from reference TRBV7-3 and TRBJ2-6, is GAGVSQTPSNKVTEKGKYVELRCDPISGHTALYWYRQSLGQGPEFLIYFQGTGAADDSGLPNDRFFAVRPEGSVSTLKIQRTERGDSAVYLCASSLGQRSGANVLTFGAGSRLTVL.

This chain uses TRBV28 with TRBJ2-7; D may be TRBD2 (5 bases). Germline lookup yields CDR1 MDHEN and CDR2 SYDVKM. This CDR3 has 14 residues. V gave up 5 bases and J gave up 2 bases, with 13 bases separating them. The CDR3 region is CASSETGLTYEQYF. DNA for the CDR3: TGTGCCAGCAGTGAGACTGGACTCACCTACGAGCAGTACTTC.

This clone was counted a single time. The rearrangement joins TRBV4-2 to TRBJ2-7; 8 bases fit TRBD1. J lost 7 bases, V lost 4 bases, and 12 bases had no gene match. The CDR3 contains 15 residues. Germline V CDR1 and CDR2: LGHNA, YNFKEQ. CDR3 in amino acids: CASSLVRTGPAEQYF. CDR3 DNA: TGTGCCAGCAGCCTAGTGCGGACAGGGCCGGCGGAGCAGTACTTC.

This chain uses TRBV7-9 with TRBJ2-5; D possibly corresponds to TRBD1 (6 bases). The germline V gene encodes CDR1 SEHNR and CDR2 FQNEAQ (reference sequence). The CDR3 sequence is 14 residues long. The germline V and J ends were trimmed by 2 bases and 1 base, with 8 bases remaining between them. CDR3 in DNA: TGTGCCAGCAGCTTATTCAGGGGCCAAGAGACCCAGTACTTC. Translated: CASSLFRGQETQYF. Full variable domain (rest looked up from reference TRBV7-9 and TRBJ2-5): DTGVSQNPRHKITKRGQNVTFRCDPISEHNRLYWYRQTLGQGPEFLTYFQNEAQLEKSRLLSDRFSAERPKGSFSTLEIQRTEQGDSAMYLCASSLFRGQETQYFGPGTRLLVL.

This clone is a singleton in its sample. This CDR3 is CASSQPTILNEQFF. CDR3 nucleotide sequence: TGCGCCAGCAGCCAACCGACTATCTTGAATGAGCAGTTCTTC. The chain couples TRBV4-1 to TRBJ2-1; possible D gene TRBD2, 5 bases. Germline V gene lookup returns CDR1 MGHRA and CDR2 YSYEKL. Trimming stripped 2 bases from V and 7 bases from J, with 12 bases between. CDR3 length: 14 amino acids.

This rearrangement joins TRBV6-5 to TRBJ2-6; no clear D gene. Germline lookup yields CDR1 MNHEY and CDR2 SVGAGI. V lost 6 bases, J lost 0 bases, and 6 bases lay in between. The CDR3 is 14 amino acids. CDR3 sequence (DNA): TGTGCCAGCAGCCCGTCCTCTGGGGCCAACGTCCTGACTTTC. Translating gives CASSPSSGANVLTF.

V usage is TRBV27 and J usage is TRBJ1-2; the match to TRBD1 covers 12 bases. Germline loops: CDR1 MNHEY, CDR2 SMNVEV (reference sequence). The CDR3 has 18 residues. V lost 4 bases to trimming and J lost 4 bases; unmatched junction nucleotides: 13. In DNA, the CDR3 is TGTGCCAGCAGTTCAGAGATCGGAGGGACAGGGGGCTTCTATGGCTACACCTTC. As protein: CASSSEIGGTGGFYGYTF.